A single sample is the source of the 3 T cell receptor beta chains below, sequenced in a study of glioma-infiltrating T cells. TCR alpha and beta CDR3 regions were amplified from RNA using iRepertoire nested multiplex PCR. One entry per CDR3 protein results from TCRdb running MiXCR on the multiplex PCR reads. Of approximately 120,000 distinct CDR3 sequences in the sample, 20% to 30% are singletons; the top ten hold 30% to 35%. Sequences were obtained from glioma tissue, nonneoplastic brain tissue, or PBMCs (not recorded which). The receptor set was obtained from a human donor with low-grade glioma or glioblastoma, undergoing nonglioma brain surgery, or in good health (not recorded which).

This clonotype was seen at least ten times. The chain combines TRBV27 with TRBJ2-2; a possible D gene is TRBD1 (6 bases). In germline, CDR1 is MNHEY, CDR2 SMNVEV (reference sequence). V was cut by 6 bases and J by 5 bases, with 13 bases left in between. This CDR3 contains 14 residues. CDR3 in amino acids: CASRFPRGTGELFF. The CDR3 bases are TGTGCCAGCAGATTTCCCAGGGGAACCGGGGAGCTGTTTTTT.

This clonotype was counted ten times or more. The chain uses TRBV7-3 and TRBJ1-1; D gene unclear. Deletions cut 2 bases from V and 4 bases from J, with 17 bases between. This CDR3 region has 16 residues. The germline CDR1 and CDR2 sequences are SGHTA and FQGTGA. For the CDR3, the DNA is TGTGCCAGCAGCTTAGAGGCAGGCCTGGCGGGCACTGAAGCTTTCTTT. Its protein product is CASSLEAGLAGTEAFF. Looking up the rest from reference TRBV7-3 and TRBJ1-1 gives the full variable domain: GAGVSQTPSNKVTEKGKYVELRCDPISGHTALYWYRQSLGQGPEFLIYFQGTGAADDSGLPNDRFFAVRPEGSVSTLKIQRTERGDSAVYLCASSLEAGLAGTEAFFGQGTRLTVV.

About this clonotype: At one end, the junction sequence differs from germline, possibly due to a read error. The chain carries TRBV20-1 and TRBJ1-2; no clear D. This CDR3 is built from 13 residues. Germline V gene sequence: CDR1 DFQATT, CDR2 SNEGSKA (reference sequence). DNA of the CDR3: TGCAGCGCTAGCCTGACGGGAAACTATGGCTACACCTTC. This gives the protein CSASLTGNYGYTF.